This entry features one T cell receptor beta chain sequence. Its specificity is not known. The sample has other DNA sequences that encode this CDR3 too. Germline V lookup: CDR1 SGHVS, CDR2 FQNEAQ. The CDR3 has 13 residues. The V end lost 6 bases, the J end lost 4 bases, and 9 bases lay between the germline ends. This sample is drawn from a study of T cell responses to AZD1222 COVID-19 vaccine. Study-wide results and caveats: Among the donors, most were white British and more were female, and clonal diversity was possibly underestimated.

Sequencing was performed with immunoSEQ multiplex PCR; in TCRdb, only in-frame clones are kept and a portion is missing. Seen here are around 88,000 clones, 88% observed once, and the top ten hold around 5.8%. Sequenced material: peripheral blood, taken on day 0 of AZD1222 vaccination. The gene calls are TRBV7-8 and TRBJ2-2; D may correspond to TRBD1 or TRBD2 (5 bases each). The TCR was taken from an adult in good health. CDR3 sequence reads: CASSLGGTGELFF. The CDR3 DNA reads TGTGCCAGCAGTCTTGGGGGCACCGGGGAGCTGTTTTTT.